A single sample is the source of the 29 T cell receptor beta chains below, sequenced in a study of cytomegalovirus exposure and HLA in healthy donors. The PCR contained 60 Vbeta and 13 Jbeta primers. Method: immunoSEQ multiplex PCR; TCRdb's copy keeps in-frame clones and lacks some. The data hold approximately 150,000 clones, with around four fifths observed a single time. The sequencing sample was made of PBMCs. The receptors shown here come from a woman aged 30 to 39 in good health and CMV-seropositive.

This chain links TRBV7-8 with TRBJ2-1, with 14 positions matching TRBD2. J gave up 7 bases and V 3 bases, and 14 bases lay outside the gene matches. CDR3 length: 19 residues. Germline assignment: CDR1 SGHVS and CDR2 FQNEAQ. The CDR3 reads CASSFKPGTSGRELNEQFF. Written as DNA, the CDR3 is TGTGCCAGCAGCTTTAAGCCCGGGACTAGCGGGAGAGAATTGAATGAGCAGTTCTTC.

V usage is TRBV4-1 and J usage is TRBJ2-3; D is possibly TRBD2 (7 bases). The CDR3 runs 15 residues. The V gene lost 0 bases and the J gene lost 9 bases, with 16 bases spanning the gap. Looked up from germline, CDR1 is MGHRA and CDR2 is YSYEKL. Here the CDR3 reads CASSQEGGGFGTQYF. The DNA of the CDR3 is TGCGCCAGCAGCCAAGAGGGCGGGGGCTTCGGGACGCAGTATTTT.

The gene calls are TRBV5-4 and TRBJ2-7, with D possibly matching TRBD1 (6 bases). The CDR3 sequence is 15 residues long. Trimming pared 0 bases from V and 2 bases from J, leaving 12 bases between. Germline CDR1 SGHNT, CDR2 YYREEE (reference sequence). The CDR3 here is CASSLDRVLPYEQYF. CDR3 DNA sequence: TGTGCCAGCAGCTTGGACAGGGTATTACCCTACGAGCAGTACTTC.

The CDR3 DNA sequence: TGTGCCAGCAGTTCCTCAGGGAGGCTAAACGAAAAACTGTTTTTT. This gives the protein CASSSSGRLNEKLFF. V is TRBV27 and J is TRBJ1-4, with a weak D call TRBD1 (5 bases). The V and J ends lost 4 bases and 8 bases respectively, with 17 bases between them. The CDR3 length is 15 residues. Germline V gives CDR1 MNHEY, CDR2 SMNVEV (reference sequence).

The chain is built from TRBV4-3 and TRBJ1-2, with D possibly being TRBD1 (5 bases). The CDR3 is 11 amino acids. Germline lookup yields CDR1 LGHNA and CDR2 YSLEER. V was cut by 3 bases and J by 7 bases, with 6 bases left in between. The CDR3 sequence is CASSQGGGYTF. In DNA, the CDR3 is TGCGCCAGCAGCCAGGGGGGTGGCTACACCTTC.

This sequence joins TRBV30 and TRBJ2-1; 13 nucleotides line up with TRBD2. The J segment lost 7 bases and the V segment lost 2 bases, leaving 2 bases of the junction unmatched. The germline gives CDR1 GTSNPN, CDR2 SVGIG (reference sequence). The length of the CDR3 is 14 residues. This CDR3 is CAWSPGLAGNEQFF. For the CDR3, the DNA is TGTGCCTGGAGTCCGGGACTAGCGGGGAATGAGCAGTTCTTC.

The chain has TRBV19 and TRBJ2-1; TRBD2 matches 12 bases. Germline CDR1 reads LNHDA; CDR2 reads SQIVND (reference sequence). J gave up 5 bases and V 1 base, and 0 bases lay outside the gene matches. This CDR3 is 15 amino acids long. The CDR3 spells CASSIGLAGDNEQFF. CDR3 DNA: TGTGCCAGTAGTATAGGACTAGCGGGAGACAATGAGCAGTTCTTC.

The chain uses TRBV5-1 and TRBJ1-2; 8 bases align to TRBD1. Germline CDR1 SGHRS, CDR2 YFSETQ. This CDR3 has 16 amino acids. With 0 bases clipped from V and 4 bases from J, the junction kept 8 bases outside the gene matches. The CDR3 coding sequence is TGCGCCAGCAGCTTGGGGACAGGGATGGGTTCCTATGGCTACACCTTC. It encodes CASSLGTGMGSYGYTF.

V and J are TRBV2 and TRBJ2-4; 7 bases align to TRBD2. CDR3 length: 14 amino acids. The germline V gene encodes CDR1 SNHLY and CDR2 FYNNEI. V lost 3 bases to trimming and J lost 8 bases; unmatched junction nucleotides: 7. This CDR3 reads CASSETGGEYIQYF. CDR3 bases: TGTGCCAGCAGTGAGACGGGAGGTGAATACATTCAGTACTTC.

The genes are TRBV29-1 and TRBJ1-1, with 7 positions matching TRBD1. Germline values: CDR1 SQVTM, CDR2 ANQGSEA. The junction had 3 bases not matched to a gene; V was cut back by 3 bases and J by 8 bases. CDR3 size: 11 residues. The CDR3 protein is CSVDSTGEAFF. CDR3 nucleotide sequence: TGCAGCGTTGACTCGACAGGGGAAGCTTTCTTT.

This clone occurred a few times. The rearrangement uses TRBV11-3 and TRBJ1-2; D unclear. The CDR3 loop spans 14 amino acids. Germline V gene sequence: CDR1 SGHNT, CDR2 YENEEA. V was shortened by 7 bases and J by 1 base, with 13 bases between the two germline ends. The DNA for the CDR3 is TGTGCCAGCACCCTCAGCGGGGATAACTATGGCTACACCTTC. Its translation is CASTLSGDNYGYTF.

This clone appeared a few times. J is TRBJ2-7 and V is TRBV30, with 12 bases matching TRBD1. The CDR3 covers 14 residues. The germline V gene has CDR1 GTSNPN and CDR2 SVGIG (reference sequence). V shed 1 base, J shed 5 bases, and the junction held 3 bases outside the gene matches. CDR3 loop: CAWSGGTGGDEQYF. CDR3 coding DNA: TGTGCCTGGAGTGGGGGGACAGGGGGCGACGAGCAGTACTTC.

This clone has only one observation. The chain combines TRBV7-9 with TRBJ2-1; TRBD2 is a possible D gene (6 bases). The germline gives CDR1 SEHNR, CDR2 FQNEAQ (reference sequence). With 1 base removed from V and 3 bases from J, the gap between germline ends came to 7 bases. The CDR3 contains 14 residues. DNA of the CDR3: TGTGCCAGCAGCTTAGGGACTAACTACAATGAGCAGTTCTTC. Its protein is CASSLGTNYNEQFF.

The rearrangement links TRBV5-1 to TRBJ2-5, with 9 positions matching TRBD2. The CDR3 runs to 15 residues. Germline trimming cut 4 bases from V and 2 bases from J; bases unmatched to any gene: 6. Germline V gene sequence: CDR1 SGHRS, CDR2 YFSETQ. The CDR3 region has the DNA TGCGCCAGCAGCGTACCTAGCGGGAATCAAGAGACCCAGTACTTC. Translation: CASSVPSGNQETQYF.

This chain links TRBV6-1 with TRBJ2-7; a possible D gene is TRBD2 (5 bases). V lost 6 bases and J 3 bases, leaving 12 bases between the germline ends. Germline V CDR1 and CDR2: MNHNS, SASEGT. There are 13 residues in the CDR3. CDR3 loop: CASRADLFYEQYF. CDR3 DNA: TGTGCCAGCAGAGCGGACCTATTCTACGAGCAGTACTTC.

This chain links TRBV5-1 with TRBJ1-2; 8 bases agree with TRBD1. J lost 2 bases, V lost 0 bases, and 3 bases had no gene match. Per the germline V gene, CDR1 is SGHRS and CDR2 is YFSETQ. The CDR3 is made up of 15 amino acids. CDR3 coding DNA: TGCGCCAGCAGCTTGGTTCAGGGGGCAAACTATGGCTACACCTTC. Translated: CASSLVQGANYGYTF.

The chain joins TRBV19 to TRBJ2-4; TRBD1 matches at 8 bases. The J segment lost 5 bases and the V segment lost 6 bases, leaving 3 bases of the junction unmatched. Germline V CDR1 and CDR2: LNHDA, SQIVND (reference sequence). The CDR3 consists of 13 residues. The chain's CDR3 is CASRDRAQNIQYF. CDR3 sequence (DNA): TGTGCCAGTAGGGACAGGGCCCAAAACATTCAGTACTTC.

This rearrangement joins TRBV7-2 to TRBJ2-3; 13 bases are a match to TRBD2. The ends lost 5 bases at V and 4 bases at J; junction bases unmatched: 3. CDR3 size: 15 residues. Germline CDR1 and CDR2: SGHTA and FQGNSA. CDR3 in amino acids: CASSITSGRADTQYF. Here the CDR3 DNA reads TGTGCCAGCAGCATTACTAGCGGGAGGGCAGATACGCAGTATTTT.

V usage is TRBV18 and J usage is TRBJ2-4, with 8 positions matching TRBD1. Germline V gives CDR1 KGHSH, CDR2 LQKENI. CDR3 length equals 16 residues. J was trimmed by 1 base and V by 3 bases; bases with no gene match: 5. In DNA form, the CDR3 reads TGTGCCAGCTCACCGTCAGGGGGCTTCGCCAAAAACATTCAGTACTTC. It translates to CASSPSGGFAKNIQYF.

V gene TRBV30 combines with J gene TRBJ1-2; 9 nucleotides agree with TRBD1. From germline, CDR1 is GTSNPN and CDR2 SVGIG (reference sequence). This CDR3 spans 13 amino acids. V shed 4 bases, J shed 7 bases, and the junction held 7 bases outside the gene matches. CDR3: CAWTLQGALGYTF. The CDR3 nucleotides read TGTGCCTGGACCTTACAGGGGGCGCTTGGCTACACCTTC.

This chain uses TRBV28 with TRBJ2-3; 8 bases align to TRBD1. The germline CDR1 and CDR2 sequences are MDHEN and SYDVKM. J lost 1 base, V lost 11 bases, and 11 bases had no gene match. The CDR3 contains 15 residues. CDR3 amino acids: CAGSNQGAGTDTQYF. DNA for the CDR3: TGTGCCGGCTCAAACCAGGGGGCAGGCACAGATACGCAGTATTTT.

V gene TRBV4-2 combines with J gene TRBJ1-3; D remains unclear. The ends were cut back, 0 bases at V and 3 bases at J, with 12 bases in the middle. Per the germline V gene, CDR1 is LGHNA and CDR2 is YNFKEQ. There are 16 residues in the CDR3. CDR3 residues: CASSQEVSGYGNTIYF. CDR3 sequence (DNA): TGTGCCAGCAGCCAAGAAGTATCAGGATATGGAAACACCATATATTTT.

J is TRBJ2-5 and V is TRBV11-3; 9 bases align to TRBD2. Per germline, CDR1 SGHNT and CDR2 YENEEA. V shed 5 bases, J shed 2 bases, and the junction held 9 bases outside the gene matches. The CDR3 loop spans 16 amino acids. The CDR3 spells CASSPGTSRTQETQYF. In nucleotides, the CDR3 is TGTGCCAGCAGCCCCGGGACTAGCAGAACTCAAGAGACCCAGTACTTC.

V usage is TRBV4-3 and J usage is TRBJ1-5; TRBD1 aligns across 8 bases. The germline gives CDR1 LGHNA, CDR2 YSLEER. The CDR3 contains 17 residues. The V gene end was trimmed by 6 bases and the J gene end by 0 bases; junction bases not matched to a gene: 10. In DNA, the CDR3 is TGCGCCAGCAGGCCGGACAGGGAACCCAATAGCAATCAGCCCCAGCATTTT. The encoded protein is CASRPDREPNSNQPQHF.

As concerns this clone: Other DNA sequences in the sample encode the same CDR3. The J gene is TRBJ1-1, the V gene TRBV5-1; D is unresolved. The V gene's germline CDR1 is SGHRS and CDR2 YFSETQ. Trimming shortened V by 3 bases and J by 0 bases, and 9 bases separated the two germline ends. CDR3 size: 14 residues. In nucleotides, the CDR3 is TGCGCCAGCAGCTCCCGACAAATGAACACTGAAGCTTTCTTT. Amino acids: CASSSRQMNTEAFF.

J is TRBJ2-1 and V is TRBV6-4; D unresolved. V shed 8 bases and J shed 7 bases, with 18 bases lying between them. The CDR3 extends over 14 amino acids. Germline V lookup: CDR1 MRHNA, CDR2 SNTAGT. The CDR3 loop reads CASLPPLYGNEQFF. As DNA, the CDR3 is TGTGCCAGCCTTCCTCCTCTATACGGGAATGAGCAGTTCTTC.

The chain combines TRBV7-2 with TRBJ2-7, with D unresolved. This CDR3 is 17 amino acids long. The germline V gene encodes CDR1 SGHTA and CDR2 FQGNSA. Between the trimmed V and J ends, which lost 1 base and 2 bases, there was a span of 18 bases. CDR3 sequence (DNA): TGTGCCAGCAGCTTAGACCAGGAAACCATAGGCCCCTACGAGCAGTACTTC. This translates into CASSLDQETIGPYEQYF.

CDR3 sequence (DNA): TGTGCCACCAGCGCTCTTGGCGGGAGCGCATGGGGGACCGGGGAGCTGTTTTTT. Protein: CATSALGGSAWGTGELFF. The genes are TRBV15 and TRBJ2-2; 7 bases map to TRBD2. The V gene end was trimmed by 5 bases and the J gene end by 5 bases; junction bases not matched to a gene: 17. Germline V CDR1 and CDR2: LNHNV, YYDKDF (reference sequence). CDR3 length: 18 residues. Full variable domain (missing parts from reference TRBV15 and TRBJ2-2): DAMVIQNPRYQVTQFGKPVTLSCSQTLNHNVMYWYQQKSSQAPKLLFHYYDKDFNNEADTPDNFQSRRPNTSFCFLDIRSPGLGDTAMYLCATSALGGSAWGTGELFFGEGSRLTVL.

This chain uses TRBV9 with TRBJ2-2; 7 positions match TRBD2. Per the germline V gene, CDR1 is SGDLS and CDR2 is YYNGEE. CDR3 length equals 15 residues. The V gene end was trimmed by 4 bases and the J gene end by 6 bases; junction bases not matched to a gene: 9. CDR3 DNA sequence: TGTGCCAGCAGCCCCCAGACTAGCTTCCCCGGGGAGCTGTTTTTT. It yields the protein CASSPQTSFPGELFF.